A single sample is the source of the 12 T cell receptor beta chains below, sequenced in a study of shared T cell receptors in the human thymus. Only in-frame clones appear in the TCRdb table, and some are missing; sequencing was by immunoSEQ multiplex PCR. The sample yields more than 550,000 clones, more than 75% seen once. These data also featured in a second study, about human thymus T cells.

Sequencing was performed on thymocytes. Receptor source: a boy under three years old with a congenital heart defect.

This clone appeared once. The chain links TRBV6-4 to TRBJ2-6; TRBD1 aligns across 7 bases. The V gene end was trimmed by 5 bases and the J gene end by 2 bases; junction bases not matched to a gene: 0. Germline V CDR1 and CDR2: MRHNA, SNTAGT. The CDR3 totals 14 residues. CDR3 DNA sequence: TGTGCCAGCAGTACAGGGGCTGGGGCCAACGTCCTGACTTTC. Its translation is CASSTGAGANVLTF.

This chain uses TRBV27 with TRBJ2-3; 8 bases match TRBD2. After removal of 5 bases from V and 2 bases from J, the junction contained 9 bases not matched to a gene. The V gene's germline CDR1 is MNHEY and CDR2 SMNVEV (reference sequence). The CDR3 is made up of 16 amino acids. The CDR3 protein is CASSLLGLALTDTQYF. CDR3 nucleotides: TGTGCCAGCAGTCTCCTCGGACTAGCCCTCACAGATACGCAGTATTTT.

V and J are TRBV6-1 and TRBJ2-1; 7 bases are a match to TRBD2. The V segment lost 6 bases and the J segment 8 bases; nucleotides outside the gene matches: 7. The CDR3 has 13 residues. CDR1 and CDR2 from the germline V gene are MNHNS and SASEGT. CDR3: CASSLAATHEQFF. The CDR3 DNA reads TGTGCCAGCAGCCTAGCGGCTACGCATGAGCAGTTCTTC.

V usage is TRBV28 and J usage is TRBJ2-3; 7 bases are shared with TRBD2. This CDR3 is built from 17 residues. V was clipped by 3 bases and J by 2 bases; unmatched bases: 11. CDR1 MDHEN and CDR2 SYDVKM come from the germline V gene. CDR3 amino acids: CASSLSLLATSTDTQYF. The CDR3 nucleotides are TGTGCCAGCAGTTTGTCCCTACTAGCGACCTCCACAGATACGCAGTATTTT. Full variable domain (rest looked up from reference TRBV28 and TRBJ2-3): DVKVTQSSRYLVKRTGEKVFLECVQDMDHENMFWYRQDPGLGLRLIYFSYDVKMKEKGDIPEGYSVSREKKERFSLILESASTNQTSMYLCASSLSLLATSTDTQYFGPGTRLTVL.

The chain joins TRBV11-2 to TRBJ1-4, with 9 bases fitting TRBD1. This CDR3 region has 14 residues. Germline values: CDR1 SGHAT, CDR2 FQNNGV. V lost 4 bases, J lost 4 bases, and 1 base stayed unmatched. The CDR3 is CASSSGQGNEKLFF. In DNA form, the CDR3 reads TGTGCCAGCAGCTCGGGACAGGGTAATGAAAAACTGTTTTTT. The full variable domain, its missing parts supplied by reference TRBV11-2 and TRBJ1-4, is EAGVAQSPRYKIIEKRQSVAFWCNPISGHATLYWYQQILGQGPKLLIQFQNNGVVDDSQLPKDRFSAERLKGVDSTLKIQPAKLEDSAVYLCASSSGQGNEKLFFGSGTQLSVL.

The chain is built from TRBV4-3 and TRBJ2-2; D gene uncertain. CDR1 LGHNA and CDR2 YSLEER come from the germline V gene. V was trimmed by 4 bases and J by 2 bases, leaving 14 bases between them. The CDR3 is made up of 16 amino acids. This chain's CDR3 is CASSPYATNNTGELFF. CDR3 coding DNA: TGCGCCAGCAGCCCCTACGCGACAAACAACACCGGGGAGCTGTTTTTT.

V and J are TRBV2 and TRBJ2-1; no clear D. Trimming shortened V by 7 bases and J by 6 bases, and 7 bases separated the two germline ends. The CDR3 is 11 residues long. In germline, CDR1 is SNHLY, CDR2 FYNNEI. The CDR3 protein is CASIQRNEQFF. The CDR3 DNA sequence: TGTGCCAGCATCCAGCGCAATGAGCAGTTCTTC.

The chain links TRBV19 to TRBJ2-1; tentative D call: TRBD2 (5 bases). With 4 bases removed from V and 1 base from J, the gap between germline ends came to 5 bases. Germline CDR1 reads LNHDA; CDR2 reads SQIVND (reference sequence). This CDR3 contains 13 residues. The chain's CDR3 is CASSSGSYNEQFF. In nucleotides, the CDR3 is TGTGCCAGTAGTAGCGGGTCCTACAATGAGCAGTTCTTC.

This clone was seen a single time. The chain has TRBV15 and TRBJ2-7; 7 nucleotides align to TRBD1. The CDR3 loop spans 18 amino acids. V lost 0 bases, J lost 6 bases, and 17 bases stayed unmatched. Germline CDR1 and CDR2: LNHNV and YYDKDF (reference sequence). The CDR3 bases are TGTGCCACCAGCAGAGAATTCTTGAACAGGGGTCCTGTCAGCGAGCAGTACTTC. Protein sequence: CATSREFLNRGPVSEQYF.

The chain has TRBV28 and TRBJ2-1; 10 bases map to TRBD1. The length of the CDR3 is 19 residues. Germline CDR1 reads MDHEN; CDR2 reads SYDVKM. The V and J ends lost 7 bases and 6 bases, in that order; junction bases with no gene match: 21. The CDR3 loop is CASMNSGQGRVEYVNEQFF. The CDR3 DNA follows: TGTGCCAGCATGAATTCGGGACAGGGGAGGGTTGAATACGTCAATGAGCAGTTCTTC.

V is TRBV19 and J is TRBJ2-4, with a weak D call TRBD1 (6 bases). The CDR3 runs 16 residues. CDR1 and CDR2 (germline): LNHDA, SQIVND (reference sequence). V lost 3 bases, J lost 1 base, and 13 bases lay in between. CDR3 protein: CASSINRVRAKNIQYF. CDR3 coding DNA: TGTGCCAGTAGTATTAACAGGGTGCGGGCCAAAAACATTCAGTACTTC.

This clone was seen only a few times. The V call is TRBV28, the J call TRBJ2-4, with D possibly TRBD2 on 6 matching bases. CDR3 length: 15 residues. V dropped 5 bases and J dropped 0 bases, with 11 bases sitting between them. Germline CDR1 reads MDHEN; CDR2 reads SYDVKM. This chain's CDR3 is CASSPTGRAKNIQYF. The CDR3 nucleotides read TGTGCCAGCAGTCCGACCGGGAGAGCCAAAAACATTCAGTACTTC.